The next 17 T cell receptor beta chains were all read from a single sample in a study of T cells in Graves' hyperthyroidism and ophthalmopathy. It was RNA transcripts that yielded the amplified TCR beta CDR3 regions. HTBI primers were used for first-round RT-PCR of the TCR CDR3. One entry per CDR3 protein, called by TCRdb with MiXCR from the multiplex PCR reads. The table has around 390,000 distinct CDR3 sequences, roughly 15% seen once. Material: blood. The receptors shown here come from a woman in her twenties or thirties with Graves' ophthalmopathy.

This clonotype was counted many times. The rearrangement joins TRBV20-1 to TRBJ2-3; weak D call: TRBD2 (5 bases). Germline V gives CDR1 DFQATT, CDR2 SNEGSKA (reference sequence). Deletions cut 0 bases from V and 0 bases from J, with 16 bases between. The CDR3 consists of 17 residues. This chain's CDR3 is CSARDEEGRMSTDTQYF. As DNA, the CDR3 is TGCAGTGCTAGAGATGAAGAGGGCCGAATGAGCACAGATACGCAGTATTTT.

This clonotype was found once. This may be a read error, as it is one base from a much larger clone. The CDR3 DNA reads TGCAGTGGCCTGCCGGGGCCCGACGATGGCTACCCCTTC. Translating gives CSGLPGPDDGYPF. The V gene is TRBV20-1, the J gene TRBJ1-2; D possibly corresponds to TRBD1 (5 bases). In germline, CDR1 is DFQATT, CDR2 SNEGSKA (reference sequence). The length of the CDR3 is 13 residues.

This clonotype was observed many times. The rearrangement links TRBV15 to TRBJ1-6; D not certain. CDR1 is LNHNV and CDR2 is YYDKDF in the germline V gene (reference sequence). The CDR3 is 17 amino acids. V dropped 5 bases and J dropped 8 bases, with 22 bases sitting between them. The CDR3 here is CATSAGGEGVAHSPLHF. DNA for the CDR3: TGTGCCACCAGCGCTGGTGGAGAGGGAGTGGCCCATTCACCCCTCCACTTT.

This chain connects TRBV27 to TRBJ1-2; the D is unclear. V lost 5 bases and J 1 base, leaving 17 bases between the germline ends. Germline V gives CDR1 MNHEY, CDR2 SMNVEV (reference sequence). This CDR3 comprises 16 residues. Here the CDR3 DNA reads TGTGCCAGCAGTCCCGCCTCATGGGCGGTTAACTATGGCTACACCTTC. Its translation: CASSPASWAVNYGYTF.

This clonotype was counted only a few times. V is TRBV28 and J is TRBJ1-5; TRBD1 is a possible D gene (6 bases). Germline V gene data show CDR1 as MDHEN and CDR2 as SYDVKM. V lost 6 bases to trimming and J lost 2 bases, with 11 bases between them. This CDR3 spans 14 amino acids. CDR3 nucleotides: TGTGCCAGCAGCGCCCACAGGGGCAATCAGCCCCAGCATTTT. The encoded protein is CASSAHRGNQPQHF.

Note on this clonotype: Mismatch with germline at one junction end may stem from a read error. The chain links TRBV2 to TRBJ2-2; D perhaps matches TRBD2 (6 bases). The CDR3 loop spans 15 amino acids. Looked up from germline, CDR1 is SNHLY and CDR2 is FYNNEI. The CDR3 reads CTSAWGDSNTGELFF. In DNA, the CDR3 is TGTACCAGCGCATGGGGGGACTCGAACACCGGGGAGCTGTTTTTT.

The table lists this clonotype with many counts. The V call is TRBV4-1, the J call TRBJ1-1; no firm D call. Germline V gene data show CDR1 as MGHRA and CDR2 as YSYEKL. Trimming stripped 1 base from V and 6 bases from J, with 12 bases between. The CDR3 has 14 residues. The CDR3 region is CASSQVLGIAEAFF. CDR3 in DNA: TGCGCCAGCAGCCAAGTCTTAGGGATTGCTGAAGCTTTCTTT.

This clonotype was counted many times. The chain employs TRBV5-1 and TRBJ2-2; tentative D call: TRBD2 (5 bases). The length of the CDR3 is 16 residues. CDR1 and CDR2 (germline): SGHRS, YFSETQ. V lost 2 bases, J lost 5 bases, and 16 bases lay in between. Here the CDR3 DNA reads TGCGCCAGCAGCTTACTCGGAGGAAGCCCAACCGGGGAGCTGTTTTTT. This encodes CASSLLGGSPTGELFF.

This clonotype was counted many times. The chain is built from TRBV12-3 or TRBV12-4 and TRBJ1-1; TRBD1 agrees at 12 bases. V trimming: 3 bases; J trimming: 10 bases; junction bases outside the gene matches: 6. This CDR3 region has 14 residues. The CDR3, as DNA: TGTGCCAGCAGTTTCAGAGCGGGACAGGGGGCAGCTTTCTTT. It is translated as CASSFRAGQGAAFF.

The table lists this clonotype with many counts. This chain links TRBV2 with TRBJ2-7; TRBD2 matches 10 bases. With 5 bases clipped from V and 6 bases from J, the junction kept 7 bases outside the gene matches. CDR3 size: 14 residues. Germline V gene sequence: CDR1 SNHLY, CDR2 FYNNEI. As DNA, the CDR3 is TGTGCCAGCAGTCAAAGCGGGGGGGCGGTCGAGCAGTACTTC. Translated: CASSQSGGAVEQYF.

Points on this clonotype: The junction differs from germline at one of its ends, possibly a read error. The CDR3 nucleotides read TGTGCCAGCAGTTTAAGACTAGCGGGAGGTCTCTCCTACAATGGGCAGTTCTTC. Its translation: CASSLRLAGGLSYNGQFF. This chain connects TRBV28 to TRBJ2-1, with TRBD2 matching over 13 bases. CDR1 MDHEN and CDR2 SYDVKM come from the germline V gene. There are 18 residues in the CDR3.

The rearrangement uses TRBV24-1 and TRBJ2-2, with 9 bases fitting TRBD1. The CDR3 totals 16 residues. Germline trimming cut 3 bases from V and 5 bases from J; bases unmatched to any gene: 6. The germline gives CDR1 KGHDR, CDR2 SFDVKD. The CDR3 sequence: CATSDPYRGRTGELFF. The DNA for the CDR3 is TGTGCCACCAGTGATCCGTACAGGGGGCGGACCGGGGAGCTGTTTTTT.

This clonotype was seen repeatedly, ten times or more. The chain couples TRBV2 to TRBJ1-2; 8 nucleotides line up with TRBD1. The CDR3 has 20 amino acids. The V gene's germline CDR1 is SNHLY and CDR2 FYNNEI. J gave up 3 bases and V 5 bases, and 23 bases lay outside the gene matches. The CDR3 loop is CASSPHPYRGFISGDYGYTF. As DNA, the CDR3 is TGTGCCAGCAGTCCACACCCCTACAGGGGGTTTATCAGTGGTGACTATGGCTACACCTTC.

This clonotype appeared many times. The rearrangement joins TRBV6-1 to TRBJ2-5, with 15 bases identical to TRBD2. Germline V gene sequence: CDR1 MNHNS, CDR2 SASEGT. V shed 7 bases and J 4 bases; nucleotides not matched to a gene: 10. The CDR3 loop spans 17 amino acids. This chain's CDR3 is CASNNGLAGGIRETQYF. The CDR3 DNA reads as TGTGCCAGCAACAACGGACTAGCGGGGGGGATTCGAGAGACCCAGTACTTC.

The V call is TRBV30, the J call TRBJ1-5, with 7 nucleotides matching TRBD1. Germline assignment: CDR1 GTSNPN and CDR2 SVGIG (reference sequence). Trimming at V came to 1 base and at J to 7 bases, leaving 7 bases not matched to a gene. The CDR3 totals 14 residues. CDR3 loop: CAWSAYRGRQPQHF. Written as DNA, the CDR3 is TGTGCCTGGAGTGCGTACAGGGGACGCCAGCCCCAGCATTTT. Full variable domain (rest looked up from reference TRBV30 and TRBJ1-5): SQTIHQWPATLVQPVGSPLSLECTVEGTSNPNLYWYRQAAGRGLQLLFYSVGIGQISSEVPQNLSASRPQDRQFILSSKKLLLSDSGFYLCAWSAYRGRQPQHFGDGTRLSIL.

This clonotype was recorded many times. The rearrangement uses TRBV7-2 and TRBJ1-1; no reliable D call. The CDR3 has 16 residues. The germline V gene has CDR1 SGHTA and CDR2 FQGNSA. Trimming removed 0 bases at V and 2 bases at J, with 13 bases between. Here the CDR3 reads CASSLAGEVKNTEAFF. CDR3 nucleotides: TGTGCCAGCAGCTTAGCTGGGGAAGTGAAAAACACTGAAGCTTTCTTT.

J is TRBJ1-1 and V is TRBV20-1, with no clear D. Germline-derived CDR1 and CDR2 are DFQATT and SNEGSKA (reference sequence). The CDR3 loop spans 11 amino acids. The V end lost 3 bases, the J end lost 7 bases, and 9 bases lay between the germline ends. The chain's CDR3 is CSARGFYEAFF. As DNA, the CDR3 is TGCAGTGCTAGGGGGTTTTATGAAGCTTTCTTT.